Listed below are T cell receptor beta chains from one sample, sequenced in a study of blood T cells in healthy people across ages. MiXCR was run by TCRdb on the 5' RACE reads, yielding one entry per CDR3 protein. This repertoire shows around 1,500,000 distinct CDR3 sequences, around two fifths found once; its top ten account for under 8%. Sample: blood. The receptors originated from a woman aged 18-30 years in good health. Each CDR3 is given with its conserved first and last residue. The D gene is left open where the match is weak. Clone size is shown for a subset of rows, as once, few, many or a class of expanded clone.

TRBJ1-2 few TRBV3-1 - TGTGCCAGCAGCCAAGATACACTTGGAAGTAACTATGGCTACACCTTC CASSQDTLGSNYGYTF
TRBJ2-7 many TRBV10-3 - TGTGCCATCAGGGAGGACAACGAGCAGTACTTC CAIREDNEQYF
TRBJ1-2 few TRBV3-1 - TGTGCCAGCAGCCAATCGGGGTCGGGCTATGGCTACACCTTC CASSQSGSGYGYTF
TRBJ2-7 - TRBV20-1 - TGCAGTGCTAGGGACCCGGTCCTTATTTCCTACGAGCAGTACTTC CSARDPVLISYEQYF
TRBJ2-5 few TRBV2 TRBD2 TGTGCCAGCGGCACTAGCGGGAACCAAGAGACCCAGTACTTC CASGTSGNQETQYF
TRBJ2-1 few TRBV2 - TGTGCCAGCAGAGAGACTCGGGGTGGGTCTGAGCAGTTCTTC CASRETRGGSEQFF
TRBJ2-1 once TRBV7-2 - TGTGCCAGCAGCTCCCGCCAAGCTCCCGAGCAGTTCTTC CASSSRQAPEQFF
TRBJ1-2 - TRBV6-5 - TGTGCCAGCAGTTACTCGCCTAATGCTAACTATGGCTACACCTTC CASSYSPNANYGYTF
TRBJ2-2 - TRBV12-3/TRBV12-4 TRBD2 TGTGCCAGCAGTCGGGGGGGCGGGGGTAACACCGGGGAGCTGTTTTTT CASSRGGGGNTGELFF
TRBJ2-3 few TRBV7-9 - TGTGCCAGCAGCCGCGCCGGGACTCCTACCACAGATACGCAGTATTTT CASSRAGTPTTDTQYF
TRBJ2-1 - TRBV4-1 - TGCGCCAGCAGCCAGGGACTGAACTCCTACAATGAGCAGTTCTTC CASSQGLNSYNEQFF
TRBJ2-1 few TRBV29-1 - TGCAGCGCCTGCGACAGCTACAATGAGCAGTTCTTC CSACDSYNEQFF
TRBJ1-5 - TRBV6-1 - TGTGCCAGCAGTGATGGGGGCGCGGGTGTTTGGAGCAATCAGCCCCAGCATTTT CASSDGGAGVWSNQPQHF
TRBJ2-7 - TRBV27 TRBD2 TGTGCCAGCAGTCCCCGGGGGGTCGAGCAGTACTTC CASSPRGVEQYF
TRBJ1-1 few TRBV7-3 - TGTGCCAGCAGCGCAGCCGGACAGCTGAATACTGAAGCTTTCTTT CASSAAGQLNTEAFF
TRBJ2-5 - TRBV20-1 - TGCAGTGTGGTGCGTAGCGGAAACCAAGAGACCCAGTACTTC CSVVRSGNQETQYF
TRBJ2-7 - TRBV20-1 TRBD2 TGCAGTGCTAGAGATCCGGCTAGCGGGGATTCCTACGAGCAGTACTTC CSARDPASGDSYEQYF
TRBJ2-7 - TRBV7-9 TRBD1 TGTGCCAGCAGCTTAGGAGGGGACAGGGTCTCCTACGAGCAGTACTTC CASSLGGDRVSYEQYF
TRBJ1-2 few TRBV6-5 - TGTGCCAGCAGTGGGTCAGCTAACTATGGCTACACCTTC CASSGSANYGYTF
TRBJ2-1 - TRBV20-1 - TGCAGTGCTAGTAACTCGGACAGCTACAATGAGCAGTTCTTC CSASNSDSYNEQFF
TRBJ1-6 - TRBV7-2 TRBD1 TGTGCCAGCAGCTACTACCGGGACAGGAATTCACCCCTCCACTTT CASSYYRDRNSPLHF
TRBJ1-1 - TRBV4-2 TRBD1 TGTGCCAGCGCGGGACAGGGCACTGAAGCTTTCTTT CASAGQGTEAFF
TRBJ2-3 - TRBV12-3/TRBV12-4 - TGTGCCAGCAGTATAGTCAGCACAGATACGCAGTATTTT CASSIVSTDTQYF
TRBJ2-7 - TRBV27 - TGTGCCAGACCGGACAATACCTACGAGCAGTACTTC CARPDNTYEQYF
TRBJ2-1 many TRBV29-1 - TGCAGCGTTGAAGGCCTCCACGATGAGCAGTTCTTC CSVEGLHDEQFF
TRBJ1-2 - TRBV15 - TGTGCCACCAGCAGGGGCCAAGGATCCTATGGCTACACCTTC CATSRGQGSYGYTF
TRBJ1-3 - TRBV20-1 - TGCAGTGCTACAGGGGCTGGGGACACCATATATTTT CSATGAGDTIYF
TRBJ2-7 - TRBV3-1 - TGTGCCAGCAGCCCCTCCGTACCCTACGAGCAGTACTTC CASSPSVPYEQYF
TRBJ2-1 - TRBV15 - TGTGCCACCAGCAGAGATGGCGGTGGCAATGAGCAGTTCTTC CATSRDGGGNEQFF
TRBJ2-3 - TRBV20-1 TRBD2 TGCAGTGCTAGAGATCGGGGGGGGTCAGATACGCAGTATTTT CSARDRGGSDTQYF
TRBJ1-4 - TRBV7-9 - TGTGCCAGCAGCTTACAAACAGGCTCAACTAATGAAAAACTGTTTTTT CASSLQTGSTNEKLFF
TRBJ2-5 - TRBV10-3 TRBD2 TGTGCCATCAGTGCGCGGGAGAGGGAGACCCAGTACTTC CAISARERETQYF
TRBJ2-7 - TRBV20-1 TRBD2 TGCAGTGCTAGAGGGGCTAGCGGGGCCTCCTACGAGCAGTACTTC CSARGASGASYEQYF
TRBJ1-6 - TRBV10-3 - TGTGCCATCAGTGAGTCCGGGCGGAAATCACCCCTCCACTTT CAISESGRKSPLHF
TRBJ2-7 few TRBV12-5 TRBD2 TGTGCTAGCAGACGGCGGGAGGGGTACGAGCAGTACTTC CASRRREGYEQYF